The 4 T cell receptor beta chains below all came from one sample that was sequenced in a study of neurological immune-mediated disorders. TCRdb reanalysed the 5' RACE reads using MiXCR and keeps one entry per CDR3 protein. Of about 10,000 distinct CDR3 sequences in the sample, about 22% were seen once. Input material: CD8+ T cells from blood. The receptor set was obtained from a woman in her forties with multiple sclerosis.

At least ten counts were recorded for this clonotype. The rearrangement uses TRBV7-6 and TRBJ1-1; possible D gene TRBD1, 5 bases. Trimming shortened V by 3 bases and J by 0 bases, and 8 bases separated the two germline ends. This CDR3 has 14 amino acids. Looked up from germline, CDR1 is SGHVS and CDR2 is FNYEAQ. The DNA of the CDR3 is TGTGCCAGCAGCTTTGGGGGTATGAACACTGAAGCTTTCTTT. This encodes CASSFGGMNTEAFF.

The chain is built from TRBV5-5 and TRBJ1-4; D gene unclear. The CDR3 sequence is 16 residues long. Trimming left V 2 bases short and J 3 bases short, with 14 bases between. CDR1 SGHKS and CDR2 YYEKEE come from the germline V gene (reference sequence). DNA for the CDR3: TGTGCCAGCAGCTTCCTGCTGTGGGGTCCTAATGAAAAACTGTTTTTT. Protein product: CASSFLLWGPNEKLFF.

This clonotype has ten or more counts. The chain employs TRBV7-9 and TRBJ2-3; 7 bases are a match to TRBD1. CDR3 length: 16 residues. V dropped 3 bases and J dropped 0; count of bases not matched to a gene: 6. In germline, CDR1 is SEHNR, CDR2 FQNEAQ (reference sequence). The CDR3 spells CASSLSDRDSTDTQYF. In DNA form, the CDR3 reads TGTGCCAGCAGCTTGTCCGACAGGGATAGCACAGATACGCAGTATTTT. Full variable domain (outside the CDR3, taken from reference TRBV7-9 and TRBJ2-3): DTGVSQNPRHKITKRGQNVTFRCDPISEHNRLYWYRQTLGQGPEFLTYFQNEAQLEKSRLLSDRFSAERPKGSFSTLEIQRTEQGDSAMYLCASSLSDRDSTDTQYFGPGTRLTVL.

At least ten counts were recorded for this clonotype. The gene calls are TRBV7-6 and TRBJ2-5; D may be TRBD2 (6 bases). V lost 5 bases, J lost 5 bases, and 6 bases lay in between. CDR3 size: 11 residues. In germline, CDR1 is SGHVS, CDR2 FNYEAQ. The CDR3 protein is CASSSGETQYF. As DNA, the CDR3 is TGTGCCAGCAGCAGCGGGGAGACCCAGTACTTC.